This TCR beta chain comes out of a study of cytomegalovirus exposure and HLA in healthy donors (dated by TCRdb to about 2017). For the study in its entirety: According to a later analysis, the 100 to 150 validation repertoires were produced on the same platform as the 666 repertoires of the first cohort. The study was designed to test whether signatures of past pathogen exposure could be identified by cataloging public T cell receptors. Along with the approximately 700-subject first cohort, a separate validation cohort of roughly 110 different subjects was used. The study combined high-throughput TCR immunosequencing, statistical association of individual TCRs with disease status, and machine learning to predict cytomegalovirus infection status. What the work shows at the level of the full study, not this receptor alone: Subsequent analysis determined that TCRs grouped into clusters in the first cohort also showed a tendency toward co-occurrence across the roughly 110 validation repertoires, and approximately 94% of cluster scores exceeded 0. All 120 or so repertoires were used to score co-occurrence in the validation cohort in a later analysis, because that analysis had no HLA typing for the cohort. The classifier was reported to diagnose cytomegalovirus status with high specificity and sensitivity in both the original cohort and the validation cohort. While some public TCRs were present in many individuals, most TCR sequences turned up only very rarely across donors. The study listed 164 TCR beta chains as associated with cytomegalovirus. According to the authors, the approach could potentially be generalized to other disease states and immunological phenotypes. A few of the identified cytomegalovirus-associated TCR beta chains were confirmed in vitro to be specific for cytomegalovirus antigens.

From its cysteine to its phenylalanine, the CDR3 spans 13 amino acids. Of all the DNA, just the CDR3 is kept, 39 bases in frame from base 1. Compared with germline, V lacks 7 bases and J lacks 6 bases; bases without a gene match: 6. From the germline V gene, CDR1 is ENHRY and CDR2 is SYGVKD. Donors formed part of the validation cohort, which comprised 120 or so subjects and was distinct from the first cohort of under 800 subjects. The library was made by the immunoSEQ multiplex PCR assay. The authors' pipeline ran thus. To diagnose cytomegalovirus status from the catalog of TCR beta chain sequences, a statistical classification framework was built. The table was pulled from immuneACCESS by TCRdb, which kept in-frame rearrangements only. Such tables lose some clones; where checked, under half of the loss comes from unresolved V genes, and the rest has no known cause. The DNA gave D and trimming, while V, J and clone size come from that table. This sample has 120,000 to 150,000 clones in its table, and roughly 89% of those were observed once. About 3.5% of the sample rests with the top ten.

Concerning this clone itself: Its antigen remains undetermined. No much larger clone exists at a distance of one base, and base qualities are not known.

The chain uses TRBV10-3 and TRBJ1-3; TRBD1 agrees with 7 junctional bases. Sequencing input: PBMCs. This clonotype originated in a woman aged 18-29 years in good health and CMV-seropositive. The CDR3 loop reads CAIMRQGENTIYF. The nucleotide sequence reads TGTGCCATCATGAGGCAGGGGGAAAACACCATATATTTT.